Shown below are 9 T cell receptor beta chains from a single sample sequenced in a study of blood T cell repertoires in COVID-19. Libraries were prepared by immunoSEQ multiplex PCR; TCRdb keeps only in-frame clonotypes and omits some of them. This sample has about 190,000 clones, with under 90% found just once. Material: peripheral blood. The source is a human donor in a cohort sampled during active COVID-19.

This clone was seen only a few times. The chain is built from TRBV25-1 and TRBJ1-2; 7 bases are shared with TRBD1. Germline CDR1 reads MGHDK; CDR2 reads SYGVNS. The J segment lost 8 bases and the V segment lost 1 base, leaving 10 bases of the junction unmatched. The CDR3 runs 15 residues. For the CDR3, the DNA is TGTGCCAGCAGTGAATTGAGGGGGCAGGTTAACGGCTACACCTTC. Its translation is CASSELRGQVNGYTF.

This clone showed up just a few times. The genes are TRBV7-9 and TRBJ1-1, with a possible D match to TRBD1 (6 bases). Trimming left V 5 bases short and J 9 bases short, with 16 bases between. Germline values: CDR1 SEHNR, CDR2 FQNEAQ (reference sequence). CDR3 length: 13 residues. CDR3 DNA: TGTGCCAGCAGCGAACTGGGGGGGGCAAAAGCTTTCTTT. This translates into CASSELGGAKAFF.

The chain carries TRBV19 and TRBJ2-3, with 7 bases aligning to TRBD1. The CDR3 totals 14 residues. Germline V gene sequence: CDR1 LNHDA, CDR2 SQIVND (reference sequence). V dropped 10 bases and J dropped 1; count of bases not matched to a gene: 8. CDR3 loop: CATEDRPGTDTQYF. In DNA form, the CDR3 reads TGTGCCACTGAGGACAGGCCAGGCACAGATACGCAGTATTTT.

This clone was detected a few times. The V gene is TRBV10-2, the J gene TRBJ1-1; D possibly corresponds to TRBD1 (5 bases). CDR1 is WSHSY, CDR2 SAAADI, per germline. The CDR3 has 13 amino acids. With 8 bases removed from V and 1 base from J, the gap between germline ends came to 11 bases. CDR3 DNA sequence: TGCGCCAGCTCACGACAGTCGAACACTGAAGCTTTCTTT. Amino acid sequence: CASSRQSNTEAFF.

The CDR3 spells CAITRGSITTGTDTQYF. CDR3 in DNA: TGTGCCATCACCCGAGGGTCCATCACAACAGGCACAGATACGCAGTATTTT. This chain joins TRBV10-3 and TRBJ2-3, with D possibly TRBD2 on 5 matching bases. Looked up from germline, CDR1 is ENHRY and CDR2 is SYGVKD. V gave up 7 bases and J gave up 1 base, with 21 bases separating them. The CDR3 extends over 17 amino acids.

This chain joins TRBV6-4 and TRBJ1-2; D is possibly TRBD1 (5 bases). Trimming shortened V by 6 bases and J by 6 bases, and 14 bases separated the two germline ends. The CDR3 consists of 13 residues. Germline CDR1 is MRHNA and CDR2 is SNTAGT. CDR3 region: CASSPNQGDGYTF. The CDR3 nucleotides are TGTGCCAGCAGCCCTAATCAGGGTGATGGCTACACCTTC.

V and J are TRBV2 and TRBJ2-1, with D perhaps matching TRBD2 (6 bases). Germline CDR1 is SNHLY and CDR2 is FYNNEI. The V end was cut by 4 bases, the J end by 15 bases, with 16 bases between. The CDR3 extends over 12 amino acids. The CDR3 sequence: CASSGPVWGGFF. The CDR3 nucleotides are TGTGCCAGCAGTGGCCCAGTCTGGGGAGGGTTCTTC.

The V call is TRBV6-5, the J call TRBJ2-1, with D unresolved. Per germline, CDR1 MNHEY and CDR2 SVGAGI. The ends were cut back, 7 bases at V and 1 base at J, with 11 bases in the middle. This CDR3 comprises 14 residues. CDR3 in amino acids: CASKSSGSYNEQFF. CDR3 in DNA: TGTGCCAGCAAATCGTCCGGGTCCTACAATGAGCAGTTCTTC.

V is TRBV5-6 and J is TRBJ1-5, with a possible D match to TRBD1 (6 bases). Trimming took off 4 bases at V and 3 bases at J, with 14 bases between the two ends. The CDR3 has 15 amino acids. CDR1 is SGHDT, CDR2 YYEEEE, per germline. CDR3 protein: CASSLGQFDNQPQHF. CDR3 DNA: TGTGCCAGCAGCCTTGGACAGTTCGACAATCAGCCCCAGCATTTT.